This TCR beta chain stems from a study of blood T cells in healthy people across ages. PCR was performed a second time for about 6 to 11 cycles using a sample-barcoded 5' primer and a J-beta primer mix. In TCRdb, the 5' RACE reads were re-called with MiXCR into one record per CDR3 protein. The sample lists more than 650,000 distinct CDR3 sequences, roughly 25% seen once, with around 3% in the top ten. This clonotype was recorded a few times. The germline gives CDR1 SGHTA, CDR2 FQGTGA. V was pared by 2 bases and J by 2 bases, with 24 bases between. This CDR3 region has 19 residues. The data were also submitted as part of a second study, on T cells of mothers and their children. That study reports: cDNA synthesis used all extracted RNA, 1.5 ug per 15 ul. There were over 10 million TCR beta CDR3 reads from each mother and a few million from each child.

The source is a boy aged 5 to 17 in good health. V and J are TRBV7-3 and TRBJ1-2; no reliable D call. Sequenced: blood. CDR3 in DNA: TGTGCCAGCAGCTTACCTGGTCGTCGCAAGACAAAACTCAACTATGGCTACACCTTC. Its protein product is CASSLPGRRKTKLNYGYTF.